This TCR beta chain is drawn from a study of vaccination and CD4 T cells after COVID-19. At the level of the study: Convalescent donors: six male, four female; seven Caucasian, two Asian, one multiracial, two Hispanic. Post-COVID draws followed diagnosis by a median roughly 100 days (range 35 to 161). Stimulation used overlapping spike peptides from SARS-CoV-2, HCoV-NL63, HCoV-OC43 and HCoV-229E.

This clonotype occurred a few times. As yet, its antigen is unknown. Sequenced with the Oncomine TCR Beta short-read assay was DNA taken from cultured CD4+ T cells. TCRdb reprocessed the PCR reads via MiXCR and lists one record per CDR3 protein. The sample lists about 11,000 distinct CDR3 sequences; roughly two thirds were seen once. The treatment here: approximately nine-day PBMC culture with coronavirus spike peptide pools or control peptides (ViraFEST assay). PBMC cultures, at two million cells per well, received around 10 IU/ml IL-2 and about 9.2 ug/ml peptide pools. Germline-derived CDR1 and CDR2 are DFQATT and SNEGSKA (reference sequence). After removal of 5 bases from V and 3 bases from J, the junction contained 8 bases not matched to a gene. The CDR3 extends over 15 amino acids.

The sequence derives from a human donor who had recovered from COVID-19. V usage is TRBV20-1 and J usage is TRBJ1-3, with TRBD1 matching over 9 bases. Sequenced material: CD4+ T cells from blood, cultured in vitro, taken before SARS-CoV-2 vaccination. CDR3 loop: CSARPGQGFGNTIYF. CDR3 bases: TGCAGTGCTCGACCGGGACAGGGATTTGGAAACACCATATATTTT.